This TCR beta chain was obtained from a study of T cells in localized non-small cell lung cancer. Remarks on this clone: Its cognate antigen is unknown.

V lost 1 base to trimming and J lost 5 bases; unmatched junction nucleotides: 12. Germline V CDR1 and CDR2: MGHRA, YSYEKL. There are 17 residues in the CDR3. Findings of the study overall: The appearance of a median approximately 61 of the top 100 tumor clones was seen in adjacent lung.

The data were produced by immunoSEQ multiplex PCR, yet TCRdb's version contains in-frame clones alone and is incomplete. The data show some 130,000 clones, roughly 90% seen once. The chain couples TRBV4-1 to TRBJ1-2; 8 nucleotides line up with TRBD1. The receptor was derived from a female donor at least 60 years old with stage I lung adenocarcinoma. Sequenced here: peripheral blood, sampled before any cancer treatment. CDR3 sequence: CASSQAKTRGRVYGYTF. CDR3 sequence (DNA): TGCGCCAGCAGCCAAGCAAAAACCAGGGGGCGCGTTTATGGCTACACCTTC.